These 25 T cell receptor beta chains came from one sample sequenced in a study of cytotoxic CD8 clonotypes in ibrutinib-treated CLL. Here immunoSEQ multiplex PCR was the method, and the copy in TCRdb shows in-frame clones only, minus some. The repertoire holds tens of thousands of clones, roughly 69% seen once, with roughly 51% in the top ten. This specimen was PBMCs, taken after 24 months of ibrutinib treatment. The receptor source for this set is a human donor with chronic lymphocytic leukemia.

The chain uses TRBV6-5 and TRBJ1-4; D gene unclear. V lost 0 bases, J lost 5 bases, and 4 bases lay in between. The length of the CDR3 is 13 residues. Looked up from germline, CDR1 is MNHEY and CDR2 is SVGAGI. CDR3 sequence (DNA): TGTGCCAGCAGTTACTCTCCGAATGAAAAACTGTTTTTT. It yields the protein CASSYSPNEKLFF.

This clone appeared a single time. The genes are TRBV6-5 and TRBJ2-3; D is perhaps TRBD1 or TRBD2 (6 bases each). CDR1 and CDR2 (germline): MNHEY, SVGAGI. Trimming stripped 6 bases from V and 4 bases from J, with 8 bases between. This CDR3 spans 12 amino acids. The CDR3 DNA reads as TGTGCCAGCAGGAGGGGGGCAGATACGCAGTATTTT. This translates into CASRRGADTQYF.

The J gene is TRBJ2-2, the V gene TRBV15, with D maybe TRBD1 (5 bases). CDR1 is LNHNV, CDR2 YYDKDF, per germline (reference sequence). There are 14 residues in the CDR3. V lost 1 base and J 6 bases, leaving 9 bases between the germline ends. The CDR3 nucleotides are TGTGCCACCAGCAGAGGGGGCGACCCCGGGGAGCTGTTTTTT. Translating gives CATSRGGDPGELFF.

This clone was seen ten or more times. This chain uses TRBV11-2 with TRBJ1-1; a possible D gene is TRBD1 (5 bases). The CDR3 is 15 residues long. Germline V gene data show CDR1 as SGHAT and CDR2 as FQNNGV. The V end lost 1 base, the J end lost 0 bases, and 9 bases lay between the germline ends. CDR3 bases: TGTGCCAGCAGCTTAGGGCAGGGACTGAACACTGAAGCTTTCTTT. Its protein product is CASSLGQGLNTEAFF.

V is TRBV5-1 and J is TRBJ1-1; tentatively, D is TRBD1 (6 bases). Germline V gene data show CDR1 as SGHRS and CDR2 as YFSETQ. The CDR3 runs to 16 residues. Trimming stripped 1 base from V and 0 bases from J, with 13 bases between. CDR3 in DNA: TGCGCCAGCAGCTTGAGTCCGGGACAACTGAACACTGAAGCTTTCTTT. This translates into CASSLSPGQLNTEAFF. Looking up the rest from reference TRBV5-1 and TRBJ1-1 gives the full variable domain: KAGVTQTPRYLIKTRGQQVTLSCSPISGHRSVSWYQQTPGQGLQFLFEYFSETQRNKGNFPGRFSGRQFSNSRSEMNVSTLELGDSALYLCASSLSPGQLNTEAFFGQGTRLTVV.

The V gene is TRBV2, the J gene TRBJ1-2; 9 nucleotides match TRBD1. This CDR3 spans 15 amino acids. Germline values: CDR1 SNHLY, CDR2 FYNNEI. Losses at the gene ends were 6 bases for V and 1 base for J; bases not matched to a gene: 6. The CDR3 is CASSRQGDVNYGYTF. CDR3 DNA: TGTGCCAGCAGCCGACAGGGGGATGTTAACTATGGCTACACCTTC.

CDR3 loop: CASSASGGTTDTQYF. Here the CDR3 DNA reads TGCGCCAGCAGCGCAAGCGGGGGGACCACAGATACGCAGTATTTT. The chain combines TRBV5-1 with TRBJ2-3; TRBD2 matches at 9 bases. This CDR3 is 15 amino acids long. Germline lookup yields CDR1 SGHRS and CDR2 YFSETQ. After removal of 4 bases from V and 2 bases from J, the junction contained 5 bases not matched to a gene.

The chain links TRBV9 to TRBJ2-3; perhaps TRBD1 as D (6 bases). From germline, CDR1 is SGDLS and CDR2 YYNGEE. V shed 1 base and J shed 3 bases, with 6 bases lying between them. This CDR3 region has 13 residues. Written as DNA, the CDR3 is TGTGCCAGCAGCGTACAGGGGACAGATACGCAGTATTTT. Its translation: CASSVQGTDTQYF.

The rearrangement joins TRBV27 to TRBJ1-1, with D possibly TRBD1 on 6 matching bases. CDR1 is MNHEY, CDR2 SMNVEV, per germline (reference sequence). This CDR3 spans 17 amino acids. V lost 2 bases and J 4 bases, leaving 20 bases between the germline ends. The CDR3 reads CASSLIIRGGRGTEAFF. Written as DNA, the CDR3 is TGTGCCAGCAGTTTAATTATCCGTGGGGGGCGCGGCACTGAAGCTTTCTTT.

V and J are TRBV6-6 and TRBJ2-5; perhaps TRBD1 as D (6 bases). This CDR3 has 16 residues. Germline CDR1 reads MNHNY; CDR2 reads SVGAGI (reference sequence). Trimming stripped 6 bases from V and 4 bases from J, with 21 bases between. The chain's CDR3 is CASRQSRDKHSETQYF. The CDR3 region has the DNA TGTGCCAGCAGACAGTCCCGGGACAAGCATTCAGAGACCCAGTACTTC.

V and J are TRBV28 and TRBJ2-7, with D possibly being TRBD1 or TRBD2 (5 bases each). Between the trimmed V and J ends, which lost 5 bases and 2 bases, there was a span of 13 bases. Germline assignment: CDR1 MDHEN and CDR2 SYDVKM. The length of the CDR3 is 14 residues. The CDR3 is CASSQPGLPYEQYF. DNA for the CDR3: TGTGCCAGCAGTCAACCGGGGCTACCCTACGAGCAGTACTTC. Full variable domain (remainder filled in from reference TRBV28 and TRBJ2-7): DVKVTQSSRYLVKRTGEKVFLECVQDMDHENMFWYRQDPGLGLRLIYFSYDVKMKEKGDIPEGYSVSREKKERFSLILESASTNQTSMYLCASSQPGLPYEQYFGPGTRLTVT.

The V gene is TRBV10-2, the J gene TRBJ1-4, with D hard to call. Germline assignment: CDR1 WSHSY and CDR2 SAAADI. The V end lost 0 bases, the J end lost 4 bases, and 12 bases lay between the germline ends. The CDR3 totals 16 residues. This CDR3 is CASSESMARGNEKLFF. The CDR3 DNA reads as TGCGCCAGCAGTGAGTCGATGGCGCGCGGTAATGAAAAACTGTTTTTT.

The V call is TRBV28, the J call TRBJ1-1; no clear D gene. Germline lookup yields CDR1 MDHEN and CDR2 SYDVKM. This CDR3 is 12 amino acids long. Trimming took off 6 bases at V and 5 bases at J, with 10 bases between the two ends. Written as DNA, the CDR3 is TGTGCCAGCAGCCAACCCCCTACTGAAGCTTTCTTT. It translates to CASSQPPTEAFF. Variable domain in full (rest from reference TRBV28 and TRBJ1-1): DVKVTQSSRYLVKRTGEKVFLECVQDMDHENMFWYRQDPGLGLRLIYFSYDVKMKEKGDIPEGYSVSREKKERFSLILESASTNQTSMYLCASSQPPTEAFFGQGTRLTVV.

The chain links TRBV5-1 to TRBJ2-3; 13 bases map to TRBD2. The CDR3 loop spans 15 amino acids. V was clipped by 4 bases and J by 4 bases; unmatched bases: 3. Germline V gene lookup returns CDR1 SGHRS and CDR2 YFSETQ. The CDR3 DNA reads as TGCGCCAGCAGCGAGGGACTAGCGGGGTCAGATACGCAGTATTTT. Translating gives CASSEGLAGSDTQYF.

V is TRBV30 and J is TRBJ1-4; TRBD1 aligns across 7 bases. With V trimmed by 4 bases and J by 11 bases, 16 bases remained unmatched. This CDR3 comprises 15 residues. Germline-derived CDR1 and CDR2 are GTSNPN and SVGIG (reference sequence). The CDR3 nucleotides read TGTGCCTGGAACATCCGTGGACAGGTTGGGGAGAAACTGTTTTTT. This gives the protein CAWNIRGQVGEKLFF. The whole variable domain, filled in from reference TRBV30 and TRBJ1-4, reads SQTIHQWPATLVQPVGSPLSLECTVEGTSNPNLYWYRQAAGRGLQLLFYSVGIGQISSEVPQNLSASRPQDRQFILSSKKLLLSDSGFYLCAWNIRGQVGEKLFFGSGTQLSVL.

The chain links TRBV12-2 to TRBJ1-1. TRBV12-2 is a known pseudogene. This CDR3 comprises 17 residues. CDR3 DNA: TGTGCAAGTCGCTTAGTCCTGGGTAGTTTGTTGAACACTGAAGCTTTCTTT. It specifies CASRLVLGSLLNTEAFF.

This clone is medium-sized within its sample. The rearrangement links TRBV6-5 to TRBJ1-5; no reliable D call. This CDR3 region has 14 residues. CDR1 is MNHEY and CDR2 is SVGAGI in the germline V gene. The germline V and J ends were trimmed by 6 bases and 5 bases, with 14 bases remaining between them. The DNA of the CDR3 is TGTGCCAGCAGACGGTATCGAGGCGATCAGCCCCAGCATTTT. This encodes CASRRYRGDQPQHF.

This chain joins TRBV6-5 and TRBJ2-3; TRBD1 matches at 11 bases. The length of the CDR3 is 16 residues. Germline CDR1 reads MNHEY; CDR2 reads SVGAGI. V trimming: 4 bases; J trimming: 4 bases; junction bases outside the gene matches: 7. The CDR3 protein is CASSSDGTGGADTQYF. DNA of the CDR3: TGTGCCAGCAGTTCCGACGGGACAGGGGGAGCAGATACGCAGTATTTT.

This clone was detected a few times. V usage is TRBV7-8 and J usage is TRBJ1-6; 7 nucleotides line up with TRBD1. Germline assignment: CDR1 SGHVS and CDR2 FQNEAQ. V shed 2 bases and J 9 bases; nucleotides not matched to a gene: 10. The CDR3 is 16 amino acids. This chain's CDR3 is CASSLPPGAGGSPLHF. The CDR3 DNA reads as TGTGCCAGCAGCTTACCACCGGGGGCAGGGGGTTCACCCCTCCACTTT.

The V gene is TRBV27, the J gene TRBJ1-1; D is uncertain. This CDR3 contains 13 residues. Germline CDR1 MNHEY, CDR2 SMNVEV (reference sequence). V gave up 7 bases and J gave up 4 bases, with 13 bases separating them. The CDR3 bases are TGTGCCAGCAAAAAGAGCTTGTCCACTGAAGCTTTCTTT. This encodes CASKKSLSTEAFF.

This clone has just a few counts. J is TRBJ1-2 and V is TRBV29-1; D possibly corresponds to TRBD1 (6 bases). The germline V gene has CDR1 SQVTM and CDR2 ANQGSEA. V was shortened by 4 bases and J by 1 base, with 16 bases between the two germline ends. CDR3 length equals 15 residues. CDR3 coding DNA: TGCAGCGTTGTTGCTCTCCAGGACAGTAACTATGGCTACACCTTC. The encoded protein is CSVVALQDSNYGYTF. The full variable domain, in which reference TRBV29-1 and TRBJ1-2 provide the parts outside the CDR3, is SAVISQKPSRDICQRGTSLTIQCQVDSQVTMMFWYRQQPGQSLTLIATANQGSEATYESGFVIDKFPISRPNLTFSTLTVSNMSPEDSSIYLCSVVALQDSNYGYTFGSGTRLTVV.

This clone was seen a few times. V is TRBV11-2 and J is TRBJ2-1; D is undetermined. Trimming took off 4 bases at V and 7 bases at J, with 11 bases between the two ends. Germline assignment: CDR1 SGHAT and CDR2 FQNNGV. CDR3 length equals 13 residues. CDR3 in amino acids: CASSSPHWNEQFF. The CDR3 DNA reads TGTGCCAGCAGCTCGCCCCATTGGAATGAGCAGTTCTTC.

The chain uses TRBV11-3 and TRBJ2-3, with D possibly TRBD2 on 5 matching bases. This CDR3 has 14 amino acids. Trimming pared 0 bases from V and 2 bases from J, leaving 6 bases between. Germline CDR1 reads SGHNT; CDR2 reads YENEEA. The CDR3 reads CASSLDGNTDTQYF. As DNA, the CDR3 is TGTGCCAGCAGCTTAGACGGGAACACAGATACGCAGTATTTT.

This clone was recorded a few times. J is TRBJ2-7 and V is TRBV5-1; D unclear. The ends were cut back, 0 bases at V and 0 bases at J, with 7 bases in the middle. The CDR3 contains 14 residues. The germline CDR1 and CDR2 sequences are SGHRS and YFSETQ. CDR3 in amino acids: CASSLGWDSYEQYF. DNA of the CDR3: TGCGCCAGCAGCTTGGGCTGGGACTCCTACGAGCAGTACTTC.

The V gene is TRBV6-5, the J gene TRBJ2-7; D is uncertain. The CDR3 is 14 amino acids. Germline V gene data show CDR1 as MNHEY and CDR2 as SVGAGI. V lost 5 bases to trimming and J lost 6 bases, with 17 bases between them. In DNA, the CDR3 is TGTGCCAGCAGTCAAGGGATGCCCCCGGGCGAGCAGTACTTC. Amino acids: CASSQGMPPGEQYF.